This T cell receptor beta chain was found in a study of early T cells in non-severe SARS-CoV-2 infection. Overall study context: Investigators sequenced bulk RNA drawn from unsorted whole blood, and chains remained unpaired.

Researchers tagged individual cDNA molecules with unique molecular identifiers. Each CDR3 protein gets one entry after TCRdb re-called the 5' RACE reads with MiXCR. This sample carries some 67,000 distinct CDR3 sequences, about 13% of them seen once, and the ten largest clones take more than 12%. Overall study findings and caveats: Anti-spike CD8 responses were favored by VDJdb matching, which missed private and CD4 specificities.

This clonotype occurred a few times. The target antigen is unknown. The source material was whole blood. This sequence originates from an adult who was a healthcare worker with PCR-confirmed SARS-CoV-2 infection or an uninfected control (not recorded which).

CDR3 DNA sequence: TGTGCCAGCAGCTCGGACAGATCCGAGCAGTACTTC. Translating gives CASSSDRSEQYF. V usage is TRBV7-2 and J usage is TRBJ2-7; tentatively, D is TRBD1 (6 bases). The V end was cut by 4 bases, the J end by 6 bases, with 10 bases between. In germline, CDR1 is SGHTA, CDR2 FQGNSA. The CDR3 extends over 12 amino acids. The full variable domain, its missing parts supplied by reference TRBV7-2 and TRBJ2-7, is GAGVSQSPSNKVTEKGKDVELRCDPISGHTALYWYRQSLGQGLEFLIYFQGNSAPDKSGLPSDRFSAERTGGSVSTLTIQRTQQEDSAVYLCASSSDRSEQYFGPGTRLTVT.